This record looks at one T cell receptor beta chain sequence and its context. The specificity of this receptor is unknown. The input lacks base qualities; no much larger clone sits a single base away. Genomic DNA was isolated from the sorted cells so that the TCRbeta CDR3 region could be sequenced. The immunoSEQ Assay was used to sequence the TCRbeta CDR3 regions. The clones in this table, taken by TCRdb from immuneACCESS, are in-frame only. Not every clone is retained; where verified, under half of the shortfall comes from an unresolved V gene, and the cause of the rest is unknown. A total of roughly 67,000 clones appear in this sample, nearly 90% of them only once. Approximately 0.3% of the sample is in the top ten clones. Patients with a history of autoimmune disease or receiving systemic immunosuppression were excluded from the trial. Peripheral blood for TCR sequencing was collected from all dose cohorts at baseline, on cycle 4 day 1, and on cycle 7 day 1. The samples were taken from a phase I, first-in-human, multicenter, open-label dose-escalation trial of ivuxolimab. Adults with locally advanced or metastatic head and neck squamous cell, hepatocellular, melanoma or renal cell carcinoma were enrolled in the trial. Before TCR sequencing, CD4+ T cells and CD8+ T cells were sorted from peripheral blood as separate populations.

This entry is derived from a study of OX40 agonist ivuxolimab in advanced cancers. Looking at the study overall: Ivuxolimab was a fully human IgG2 agonistic monoclonal antibody targeting the costimulatory receptor OX40 (CD134). Intravenous ivuxolimab was administered to patients every 2 weeks at six dose levels: 0.01, 0.1, 0.3, 1.5, 3 and 10 mg/kg. Patients were allowed to have had prior anti-PD-1, anti-PD-L1 or anti-CTLA-4 therapy, and approximately 40% of the dose-escalation patients had previously received checkpoint inhibitors. The paper describes the monotherapy dose-escalation part (N of about 54 patients) of the phase I trial of ivuxolimab. Of the approximately 54 dose-escalation patients, hepatocellular carcinoma was present in approximately 20, melanoma in around 15, renal cell carcinoma in 9 and head and neck cancer in 9. A male proportion of 75% to 85% and a mean age of approximately 58 years, ranging from about 23 to 79, were recorded for the dose-escalation cohort. The purpose of peripheral TCRbeta sequencing was to test whether ivuxolimab changed TCR sequence diversity and led to clonal T-cell expansion. Three dose-escalation patients achieved partial responses, one with hepatocellular carcinoma and two with cutaneous melanoma.

The full study reports these points: The antigen specificity of the peripheral T cells that underwent clonal expansion was not determined. At doses from 0.1 to 3.0 mg/kg, clonal expansion was seen in both CD4+ and CD8+ blood T cells between baseline and week 6. After ivuxolimab, expanded clones were on average more numerous among CD8+ T cells than among CD4+ T cells. Low levels of normalized T-cell clonal expansion were also seen in some nonresponding patients. In the 0.1-3.0 mg/kg groups, partial responders had among the lowest normalized peripheral clonal expansion, particularly in CD8+ T cells.

CDR1 and CDR2 are read off the germline V gene (reference sequence) as LNHDA and SQIVND. Reading from cysteine to phenylalanine, the CDR3 counts 16 amino acids. Just CDR3 DNA is preserved here, 48 bases in frame from base 1. V loses 5 bases at its end and J loses 6 bases; junction bases beyond the gene matches: 8. This clonotype was obtained from an adult with an advanced solid tumor such as melanoma, head and neck, liver or kidney cancer. The sample consisted of CD4+ or CD8+ T cells sorted from blood, taken in a trial of the OX40 agonist ivuxolimab. The rearrangement joined TRBV19 to TRBJ2-2, and 11 junctional nucleotides match TRBD2. The DNA sequence reads TGTGCCAGTAGTGCAGCCACTAGCGGGAGAGCCGGGGAGCTGTTTTTT. Its protein product is CASSAATSGRAGELFF.